The sequence of this TCR beta chain was determined in a study of T cells in tuberculosis. Study-level findings and limits: GMM-specific TCRs were nearer to active tuberculosis alpha repertoires, suggesting expansion. Cases with active tuberculosis were adults, while controls were adolescents. Using the GMM-specific repertoire gave about 86% accuracy versus around 74% with motifs.

This table comes from immunoSEQ multiplex PCR, and its TCRdb copy is limited to in-frame clones, with some not included. The sample records fewer than 55,000 clones, about 95% being singletons. Regarding time point: new active TB diagnosis, blood taken before or within 7 days of starting treatment. Patients were newly diagnosed, HIV-seronegative, and aged 18 or older. With respect to this clone: Antigen: not known.

J was trimmed by 5 bases and V by 2 bases; bases with no gene match: 8. This CDR3 has 15 amino acids. The germline gives CDR1 SGDLS, CDR2 YYNGEE. This sample comprised PBMCs, obtained at tuberculosis diagnosis. This sequence originates from an adult with tuberculosis. The chain is built from TRBV9 and TRBJ2-5; 8 bases line up with TRBD2. The CDR3 reads CASSVSGGLHETQYF. The CDR3 DNA reads TGTGCCAGCAGCGTCTCGGGAGGGCTACACGAGACCCAGTACTTC.